A selection of T cell receptor beta chains follows, all from one sample in a study of blood T cells in healthy people across ages. MiXCR was run by TCRdb on the 5' RACE reads, yielding one entry per CDR3 protein. The sample has around 1.5 million distinct CDR3 sequences; approximately 59% are singletons. Sequenced input: blood. Every receptor here comes from a man younger than 35 in good health. The CDR3 runs from the conserved cysteine through the conserved F or W. A D gene is named only where the DNA matches it firmly. Not every row has a clone size; where given, it reads once, few, many or a size class.

d_call,j_call,v_call,clone_size,cdr3_nt,cdr3_aa
NA,TRBJ1-2,TRBV7-2,NA,TGTGCCAGCAGCGGGGCCGGAAGGGAGTACTATGGCTACACCTTC,CASSGAGREYYGYTF
NA,TRBJ1-1,TRBV6-4,few,TGTGCCAGCAGTGACAGAGGGACTAAGCCGATTGACACTGAAGCTTTCTTT,CASSDRGTKPIDTEAFF
NA,TRBJ2-6,TRBV2,NA,TGTGCCAGCACCTTGGACCCGGGGGCCAACGTCCTGACTTTC,CASTLDPGANVLTF
NA,TRBJ2-3,TRBV29-1,few,TGCAGCGTTGCTGGAGGAGTAGCAGATACGCAGTATTTT,CSVAGGVADTQYF
NA,TRBJ2-2,TRBV11-3,few,TGTGCCAGCAGCTATGTCCCCGCGGCGGGGAAGAACACCGGGGAGCTGTTTTTT,CASSYVPAAGKNTGELFF
TRBD1,TRBJ1-2,TRBV28,few,TGTGCCAGCAGTCACGGGGACAGGGTCTTACATGGCTACACCTTC,CASSHGDRVLHGYTF
NA,TRBJ2-5,TRBV12-3/TRBV12-4,NA,TGTGCCAGCAGTCCCGTGAGGGGCCAAGAGACCCAGTACTTC,CASSPVRGQETQYF
TRBD1,TRBJ2-7,TRBV6-5,NA,TGTGCCAGCAGACCGAGCCAGGGGGTCTACGAGCAGTACTTC,CASRPSQGVYEQYF
NA,TRBJ2-1,TRBV19,NA,TGTGCCAGTAGTCCGGGACAACGACAAAATGAGCAGTTCTTC,CASSPGQRQNEQFF
TRBD1,TRBJ2-7,TRBV7-2,NA,TGTGCCAGCAGCATCCGGACAGGCTCCTACGAGCAGTACTTC,CASSIRTGSYEQYF
NA,TRBJ1-1,TRBV4-1,NA,TGCGCCAGCAGCCAAGACGTGGGGGGCCGGACTGAAGCTTTCTTT,CASSQDVGGRTEAFF
NA,TRBJ2-5,TRBV7-2,few,TGTGCCAGCAGCTCCGGACTTTTTGAGACCCAGTACTTC,CASSSGLFETQYF
NA,TRBJ2-1,TRBV29-1,NA,TGCAGCGGTGTCAGGGGGCGCGGAGCTCGGGGGGTTGACAATGAGCAGTTCTTC,CSGVRGRGARGVDNEQFF
NA,TRBJ2-5,TRBV7-2,NA,TGTGCCAGCAGGAATCCATGGACAGCCGAAGAGACCCAGTACTTC,CASRNPWTAEETQYF
NA,TRBJ2-7,TRBV18,NA,TGTGCCACTACCAAGTGGTCCTCGGGAGACGAGCAGTACTTC,CATTKWSSGDEQYF
TRBD1,TRBJ1-2,TRBV4-2,NA,TGTGCCAGCAGCCAAGACGAGGGGGACAGCCCCTATGGCTACACCTTC,CASSQDEGDSPYGYTF
NA,TRBJ2-7,TRBV6-5,NA,TGTGCCAGCAGTTACTCGAAGGCCTCGTCCTACGAGCAGTACTTC,CASSYSKASSYEQYF
NA,TRBJ2-7,TRBV4-2,NA,TGTGCCAGCAGCCAGCCCGGCGCCAGCGTCGAGCAGTACTTC,CASSQPGASVEQYF
NA,TRBJ2-1,TRBV3-1,few,TGTGCCAGCAGCCAAGATGGGCAGCTTGCCTACAATGAGCAGTTCTTC,CASSQDGQLAYNEQFF
NA,TRBJ1-5,TRBV20-1,few,TGCAGTGCTATCGACGGGGAGGGGGACCAGCCCCAGCATTTT,CSAIDGEGDQPQHF
NA,TRBJ2-6,TRBV12-3/TRBV12-4,NA,TGTGCCAGCAGTTCCCCTTTAGCAACTGGGGCCAACGTCCTGACTTTC,CASSSPLATGANVLTF
NA,TRBJ2-3,TRBV7-2,NA,TGTGCCAGCAGCTTAGGAGGGCGGGGTTGGAGCACAGATACGCAGTATTTT,CASSLGGRGWSTDTQYF
TRBD1,TRBJ2-7,TRBV27,NA,TGTGCCAGCAGTCCCGGGACAGCCGGAGGCTCCTACGAGCAGTACTTC,CASSPGTAGGSYEQYF
TRBD1,TRBJ1-1,TRBV27,NA,TGTGTCAGCAGTTTCAGGACAGGGGGTACTGAAGCTTTCTTT,CVSSFRTGGTEAFF
NA,TRBJ1-5,TRBV19,NA,TGTGCCAGTAGTATCTACGGGACACAGAACTTAAATCAGCCCCAGCATTTT,CASSIYGTQNLNQPQHF
NA,TRBJ1-2,TRBV12-3/TRBV12-4,NA,TGTGCCAGCAGTTTCGGGCAGACAGACTATGGCTACACCTTC,CASSFGQTDYGYTF
TRBD1,TRBJ2-7,TRBV11-2,NA,TGTGCCAGCAGCTTCCTTAAGGGGGCCAACGAGCAGTACTTC,CASSFLKGANEQYF